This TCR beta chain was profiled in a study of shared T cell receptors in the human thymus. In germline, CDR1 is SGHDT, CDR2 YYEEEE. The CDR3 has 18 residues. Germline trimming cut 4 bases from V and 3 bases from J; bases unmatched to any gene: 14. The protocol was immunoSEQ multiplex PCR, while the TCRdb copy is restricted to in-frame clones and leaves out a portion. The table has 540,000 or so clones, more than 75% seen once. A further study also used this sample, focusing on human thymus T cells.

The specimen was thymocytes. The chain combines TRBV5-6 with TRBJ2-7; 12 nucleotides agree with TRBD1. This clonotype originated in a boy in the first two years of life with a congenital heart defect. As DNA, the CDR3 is TGTGCCAGCAGCGTACGCACCGGGACAGGGGGCAATCGCTACGAGCAGTACTTC. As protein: CASSVRTGTGGNRYEQYF.